The present TCR beta chain was sequenced within a study of cytomegalovirus exposure and HLA in healthy donors. The CDR3 is made up of 15 amino acids. With 1 base clipped from V and 2 bases from J, the junction kept 5 bases outside the gene matches. Per the germline V gene, CDR1 is LNHDA and CDR2 is SQIVND (reference sequence). The study ran its PCR with 60 Vbeta and 13 Jbeta primers. The table came from immunoSEQ multiplex PCR; TCRdb's copy has only in-frame clones and leaves some out. The sample lists 190,000 or so clones; roughly 80% were seen once. The chain couples TRBV19 to TRBJ2-7, with TRBD1 matching 7 bases. This TCR came from a man aged 50 or older in good health and CMV-seronegative. Sequencing was performed on PBMCs. CDR3 loop: CASSIAATGAYEQYF. Here the CDR3 DNA reads TGTGCCAGTAGTATAGCAGCTACAGGGGCCTACGAGCAGTACTTC.